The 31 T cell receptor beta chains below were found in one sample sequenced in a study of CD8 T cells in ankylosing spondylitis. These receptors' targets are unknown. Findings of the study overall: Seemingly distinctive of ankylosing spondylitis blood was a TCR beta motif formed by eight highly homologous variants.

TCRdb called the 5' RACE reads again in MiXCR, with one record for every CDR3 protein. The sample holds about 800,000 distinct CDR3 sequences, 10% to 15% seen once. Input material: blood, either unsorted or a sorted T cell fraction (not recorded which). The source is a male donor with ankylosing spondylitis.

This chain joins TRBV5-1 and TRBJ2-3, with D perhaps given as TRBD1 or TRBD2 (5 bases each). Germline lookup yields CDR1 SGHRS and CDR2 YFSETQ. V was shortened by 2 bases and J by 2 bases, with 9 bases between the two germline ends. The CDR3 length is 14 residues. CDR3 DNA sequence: TGCGCCAGCAGCTTTCCGGGGCACACAGATACGCAGTATTTT. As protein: CASSFPGHTDTQYF.

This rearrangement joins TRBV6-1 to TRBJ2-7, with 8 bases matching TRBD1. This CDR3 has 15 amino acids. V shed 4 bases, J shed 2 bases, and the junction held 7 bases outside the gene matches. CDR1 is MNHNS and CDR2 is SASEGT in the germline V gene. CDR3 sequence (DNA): TGTGCCAGCAGTGGGAGGACAGGGTCCGCCTACGAGCAGTACTTC. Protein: CASSGRTGSAYEQYF.

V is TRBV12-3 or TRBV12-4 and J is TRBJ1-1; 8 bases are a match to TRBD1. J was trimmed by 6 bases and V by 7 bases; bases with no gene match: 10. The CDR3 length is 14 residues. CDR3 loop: CASIKDRATPEAFF. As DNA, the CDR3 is TGTGCCAGCATCAAGGACAGGGCCACGCCTGAAGCTTTCTTT.

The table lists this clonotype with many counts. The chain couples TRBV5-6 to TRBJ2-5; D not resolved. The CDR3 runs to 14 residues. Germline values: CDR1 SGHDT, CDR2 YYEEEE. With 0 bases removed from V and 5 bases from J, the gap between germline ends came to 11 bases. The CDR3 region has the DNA TGTGCCAGCAGCTTGGTGGGGTTGGGTGAGACCCAGTACTTC. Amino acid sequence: CASSLVGLGETQYF.

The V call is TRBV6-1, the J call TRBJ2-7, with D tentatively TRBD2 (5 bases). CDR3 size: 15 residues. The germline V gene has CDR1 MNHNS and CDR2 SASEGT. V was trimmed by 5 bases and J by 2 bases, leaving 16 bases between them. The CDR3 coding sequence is TGTGCCAGCAGTAATCGGGCGGGCTGGGCCTACGAGCAGTACTTC. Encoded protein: CASSNRAGWAYEQYF.

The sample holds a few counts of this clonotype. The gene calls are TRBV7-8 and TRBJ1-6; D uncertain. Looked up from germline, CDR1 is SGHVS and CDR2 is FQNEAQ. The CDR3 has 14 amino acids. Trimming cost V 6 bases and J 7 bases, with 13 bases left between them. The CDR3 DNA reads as TGTGCCAGCAGACGGGCGGCGGGGAATTCACCCCTCCACTTT. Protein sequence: CASRRAAGNSPLHF.

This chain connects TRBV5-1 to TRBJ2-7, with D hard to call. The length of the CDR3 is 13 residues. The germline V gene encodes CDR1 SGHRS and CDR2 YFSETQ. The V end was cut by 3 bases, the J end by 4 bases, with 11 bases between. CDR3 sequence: CASSSIDSYEQYF. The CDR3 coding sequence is TGCGCCAGCAGCTCAATTGACTCATACGAGCAGTACTTC. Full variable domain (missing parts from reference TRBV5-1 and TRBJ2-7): KAGVTQTPRYLIKTRGQQVTLSCSPISGHRSVSWYQQTPGQGLQFLFEYFSETQRNKGNFPGRFSGRQFSNSRSEMNVSTLELGDSALYLCASSSIDSYEQYFGPGTRLTVT.

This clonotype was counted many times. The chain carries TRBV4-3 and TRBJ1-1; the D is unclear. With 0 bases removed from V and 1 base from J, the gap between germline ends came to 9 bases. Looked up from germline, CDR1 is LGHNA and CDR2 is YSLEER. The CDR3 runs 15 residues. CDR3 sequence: CASSQDPWANTEAFF. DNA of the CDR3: TGCGCCAGCAGCCAAGATCCGTGGGCGAACACTGAAGCTTTCTTT.

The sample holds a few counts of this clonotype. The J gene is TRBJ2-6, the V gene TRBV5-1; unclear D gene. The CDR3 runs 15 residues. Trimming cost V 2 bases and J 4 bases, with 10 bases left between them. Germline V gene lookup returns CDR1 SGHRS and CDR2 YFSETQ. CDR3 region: CASSLEGFGANVLTF. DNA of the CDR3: TGCGCCAGCAGCTTAGAAGGGTTCGGGGCCAACGTCCTGACTTTC.

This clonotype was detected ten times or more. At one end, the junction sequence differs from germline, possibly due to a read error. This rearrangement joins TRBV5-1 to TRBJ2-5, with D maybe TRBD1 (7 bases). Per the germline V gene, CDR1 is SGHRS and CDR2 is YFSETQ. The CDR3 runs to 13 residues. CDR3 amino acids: CASSLEGAETQYF. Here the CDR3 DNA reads TGTGCCAGCAGCTTGGAGGGGGCGGAGACCCAGTACTTC.

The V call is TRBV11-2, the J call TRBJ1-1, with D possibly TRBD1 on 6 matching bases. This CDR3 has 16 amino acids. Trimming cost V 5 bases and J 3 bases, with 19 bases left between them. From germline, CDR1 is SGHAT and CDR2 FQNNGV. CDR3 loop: CASSRRAGEAHTEAFF. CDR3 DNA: TGTGCCAGCAGCCGGAGGGCAGGGGAGGCCCACACTGAAGCTTTCTTT.

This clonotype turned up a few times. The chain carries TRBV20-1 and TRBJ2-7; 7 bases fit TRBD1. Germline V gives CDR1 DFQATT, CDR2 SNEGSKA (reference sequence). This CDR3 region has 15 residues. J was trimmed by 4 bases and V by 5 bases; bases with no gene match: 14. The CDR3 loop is CSAGGRETGRYEQYF. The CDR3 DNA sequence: TGCAGTGCTGGGGGCCGAGAGACAGGGCGGTACGAGCAGTACTTC.

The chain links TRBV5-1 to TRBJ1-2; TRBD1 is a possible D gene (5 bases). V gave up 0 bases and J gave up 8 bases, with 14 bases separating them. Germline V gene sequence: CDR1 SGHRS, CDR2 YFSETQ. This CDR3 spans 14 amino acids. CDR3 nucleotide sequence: TGCGCCAGCAGCTTGGAGGGGCCTCTAGAGGGCTACACCTTC. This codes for CASSLEGPLEGYTF.

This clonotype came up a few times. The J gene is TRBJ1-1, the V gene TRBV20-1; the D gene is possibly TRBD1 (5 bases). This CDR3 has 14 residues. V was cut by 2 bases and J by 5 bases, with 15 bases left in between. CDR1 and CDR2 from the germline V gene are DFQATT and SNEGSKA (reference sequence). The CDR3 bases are TGCAGTGCTAGATGGAGCAGGGAGGGAACTGAAGCTTTCTTT. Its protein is CSARWSREGTEAFF.

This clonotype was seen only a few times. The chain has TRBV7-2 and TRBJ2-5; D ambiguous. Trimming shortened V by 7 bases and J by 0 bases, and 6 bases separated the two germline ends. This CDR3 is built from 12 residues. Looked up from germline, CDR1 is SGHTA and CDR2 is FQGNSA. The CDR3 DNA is TGTGCCAGCACCTGGGACCAAGAGACCCAGTACTTC. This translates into CASTWDQETQYF. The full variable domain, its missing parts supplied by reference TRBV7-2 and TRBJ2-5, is GAGVSQSPSNKVTEKGKDVELRCDPISGHTALYWYRQSLGQGLEFLIYFQGNSAPDKSGLPSDRFSAERTGGSVSTLTIQRTQQEDSAVYLCASTWDQETQYFGPGTRLLVL.

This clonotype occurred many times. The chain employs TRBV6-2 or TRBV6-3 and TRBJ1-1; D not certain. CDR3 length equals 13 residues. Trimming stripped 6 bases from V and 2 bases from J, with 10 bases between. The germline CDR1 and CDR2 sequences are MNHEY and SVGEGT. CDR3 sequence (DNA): TGTGCCAGCAGCCTCCCGCGAAACACTGAAGCTTTCTTT. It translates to CASSLPRNTEAFF.

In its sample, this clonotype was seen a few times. The CDR3 loop reads CASSYLGVSSYNEQFF. The CDR3, as DNA: TGTGCCAGCAGTTACCTCGGGGTCAGCTCCTACAATGAGCAGTTCTTC. The chain recombines TRBV6-5 with TRBJ2-1; D perhaps matches TRBD2 (5 bases). V was trimmed by 2 bases and J by 0 bases, leaving 11 bases between them. The germline CDR1 and CDR2 sequences are MNHEY and SVGAGI. This CDR3 has 16 residues.

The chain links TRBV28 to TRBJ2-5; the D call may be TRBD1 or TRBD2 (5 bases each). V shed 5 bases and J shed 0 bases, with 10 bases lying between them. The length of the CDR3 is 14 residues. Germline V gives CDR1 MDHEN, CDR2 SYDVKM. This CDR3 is CASSIGTHQETQYF. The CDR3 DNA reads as TGTGCCAGCAGTATCGGGACCCACCAAGAGACCCAGTACTTC.

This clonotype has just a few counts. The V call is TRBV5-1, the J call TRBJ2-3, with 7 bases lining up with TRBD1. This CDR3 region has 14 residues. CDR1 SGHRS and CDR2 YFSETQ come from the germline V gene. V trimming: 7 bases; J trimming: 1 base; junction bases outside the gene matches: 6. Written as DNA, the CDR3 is TGCGCCAGCGTTGACAGGGCGGGCACAGATACGCAGTATTTT. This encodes CASVDRAGTDTQYF.

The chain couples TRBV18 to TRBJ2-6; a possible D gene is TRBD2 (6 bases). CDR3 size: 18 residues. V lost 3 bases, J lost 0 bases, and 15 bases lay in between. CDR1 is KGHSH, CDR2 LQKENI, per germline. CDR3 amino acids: CASSPTGLSHSGANVLTF. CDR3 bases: TGTGCCAGCTCACCCACGGGACTCTCCCACTCTGGGGCCAACGTCCTGACTTTC.

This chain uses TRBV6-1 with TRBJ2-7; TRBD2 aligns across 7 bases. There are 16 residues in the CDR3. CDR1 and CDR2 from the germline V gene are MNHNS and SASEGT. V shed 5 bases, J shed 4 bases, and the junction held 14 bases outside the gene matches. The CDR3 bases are TGTGCCAGCAGTCCCCTACTGCGGGAGAGTTCGTACGAGCAGTACTTC. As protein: CASSPLLRESSYEQYF.

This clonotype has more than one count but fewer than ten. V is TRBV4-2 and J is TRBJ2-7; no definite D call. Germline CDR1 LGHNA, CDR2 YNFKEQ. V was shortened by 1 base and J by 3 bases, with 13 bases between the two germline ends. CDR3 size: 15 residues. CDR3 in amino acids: CASSQGPYRNYEQYF. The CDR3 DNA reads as TGTGCCAGCAGCCAAGGGCCCTATCGTAACTACGAGCAGTACTTC.

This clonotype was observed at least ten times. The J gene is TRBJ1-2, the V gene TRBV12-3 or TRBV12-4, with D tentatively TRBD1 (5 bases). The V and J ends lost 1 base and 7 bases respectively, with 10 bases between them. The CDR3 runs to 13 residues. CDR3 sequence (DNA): TGTGCCAGCAGTTTAGAACAGGCTGCTGGCTACACCTTC. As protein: CASSLEQAAGYTF.

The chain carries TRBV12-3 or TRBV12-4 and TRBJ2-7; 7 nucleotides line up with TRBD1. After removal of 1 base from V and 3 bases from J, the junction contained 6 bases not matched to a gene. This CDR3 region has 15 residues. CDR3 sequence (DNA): TGTGCCAGCAGTTTAGGCTCAGGGGGAGACTACGAGCAGTACTTC. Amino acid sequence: CASSLGSGGDYEQYF.

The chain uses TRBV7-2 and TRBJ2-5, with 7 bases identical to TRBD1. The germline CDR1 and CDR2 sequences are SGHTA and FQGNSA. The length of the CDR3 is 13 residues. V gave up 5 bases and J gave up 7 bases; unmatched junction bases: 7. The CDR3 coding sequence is TGTGCCAGCAGCCCATCGACAGGGCCGACCCAGTACTTC. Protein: CASSPSTGPTQYF.

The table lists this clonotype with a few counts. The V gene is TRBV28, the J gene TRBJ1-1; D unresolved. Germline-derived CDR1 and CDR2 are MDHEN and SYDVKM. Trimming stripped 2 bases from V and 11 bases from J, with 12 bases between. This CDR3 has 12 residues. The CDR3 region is CASSLIRTGAFF. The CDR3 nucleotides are TGTGCCAGCAGTTTAATCAGAACCGGGGCTTTCTTT.

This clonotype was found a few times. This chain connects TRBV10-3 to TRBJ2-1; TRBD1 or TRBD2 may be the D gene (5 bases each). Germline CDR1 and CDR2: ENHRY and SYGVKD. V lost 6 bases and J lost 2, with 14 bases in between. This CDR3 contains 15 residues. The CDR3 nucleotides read TGTGCCATCAGCCGGGACCTACAACCCTACAATGAGCAGTTCTTC. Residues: CAISRDLQPYNEQFF.

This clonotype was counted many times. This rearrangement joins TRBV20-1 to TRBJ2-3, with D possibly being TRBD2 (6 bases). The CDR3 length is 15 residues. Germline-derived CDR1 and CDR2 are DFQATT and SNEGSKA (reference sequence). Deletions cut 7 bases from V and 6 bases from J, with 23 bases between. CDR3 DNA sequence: TGCAGTGGAAATAATCCGGCGGGGACCGGTGATACGCAGTATTTT. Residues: CSGNNPAGTGDTQYF.

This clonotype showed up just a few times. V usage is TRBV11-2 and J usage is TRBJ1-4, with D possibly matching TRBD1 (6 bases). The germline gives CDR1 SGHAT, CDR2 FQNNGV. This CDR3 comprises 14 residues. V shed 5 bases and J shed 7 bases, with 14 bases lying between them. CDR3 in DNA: TGTGCCAGCAGCGGCCGGGGGCCAGGTGAAAAACTGTTTTTT. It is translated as CASSGRGPGEKLFF.

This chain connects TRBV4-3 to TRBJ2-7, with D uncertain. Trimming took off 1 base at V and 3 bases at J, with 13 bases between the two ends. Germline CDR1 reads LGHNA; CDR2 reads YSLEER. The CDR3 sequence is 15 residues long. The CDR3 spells CASSQVNTRDYEQYF. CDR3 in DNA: TGCGCCAGCAGCCAAGTTAACACGAGAGACTACGAGCAGTACTTC.

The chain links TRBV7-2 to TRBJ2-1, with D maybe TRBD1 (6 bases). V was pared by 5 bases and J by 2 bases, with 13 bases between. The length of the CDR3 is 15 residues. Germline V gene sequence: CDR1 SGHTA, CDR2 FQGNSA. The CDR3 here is CASSPGWTAYNEQFF. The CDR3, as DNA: TGTGCCAGCAGCCCCGGCTGGACAGCCTACAATGAGCAGTTCTTC. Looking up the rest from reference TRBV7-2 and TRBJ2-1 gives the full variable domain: GAGVSQSPSNKVTEKGKDVELRCDPISGHTALYWYRQSLGQGLEFLIYFQGNSAPDKSGLPSDRFSAERTGGSVSTLTIQRTQQEDSAVYLCASSPGWTAYNEQFFGPGTRLTVL.